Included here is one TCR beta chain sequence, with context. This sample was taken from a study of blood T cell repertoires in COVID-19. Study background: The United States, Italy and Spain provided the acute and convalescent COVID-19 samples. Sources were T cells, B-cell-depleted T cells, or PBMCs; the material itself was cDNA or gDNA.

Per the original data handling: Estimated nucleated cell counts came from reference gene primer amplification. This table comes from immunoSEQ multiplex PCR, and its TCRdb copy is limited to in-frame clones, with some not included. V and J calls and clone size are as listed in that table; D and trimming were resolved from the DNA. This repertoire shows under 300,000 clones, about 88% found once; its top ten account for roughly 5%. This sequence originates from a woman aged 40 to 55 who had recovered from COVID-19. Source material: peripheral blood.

The CDR3 sequence is CASRSAGGGSTGELFF. The CDR3 DNA reads TGTGCCAGCAGGTCGGCGGGAGGTGGGAGCACCGGGGAGCTGTTTTTT. The V gene is TRBV25-1, the J gene TRBJ2-2, with 8 nucleotides matching TRBD2. Trimming cost V 6 bases and J 4 bases; bases outside gene matches: 10. The CDR3 extends over 16 amino acids. Germline V gives CDR1 MGHDK, CDR2 SYGVNS.